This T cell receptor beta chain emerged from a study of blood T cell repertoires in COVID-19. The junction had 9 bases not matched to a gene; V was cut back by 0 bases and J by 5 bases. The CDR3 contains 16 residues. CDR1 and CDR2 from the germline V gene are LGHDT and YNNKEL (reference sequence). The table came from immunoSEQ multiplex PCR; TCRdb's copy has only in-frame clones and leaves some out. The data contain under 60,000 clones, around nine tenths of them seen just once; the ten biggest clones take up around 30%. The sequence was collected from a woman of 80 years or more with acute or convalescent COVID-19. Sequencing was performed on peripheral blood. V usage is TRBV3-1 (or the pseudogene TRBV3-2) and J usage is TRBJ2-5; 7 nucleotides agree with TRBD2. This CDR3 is CASSQDAGGFSETQYF. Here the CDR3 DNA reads TGTGCCAGCAGCCAAGACGCCGGGGGGTTTTCGGAGACCCAGTACTTC.